Each of the 17 T cell receptor beta chains below was sequenced from the same sample in a study of blood T cell repertoires in COVID-19 (dated by TCRdb to the early 2020s). The library was built by means of the immunoSEQ multiplex PCR assay. Entries here come from immuneACCESS through TCRdb and include only in-frame sequences with V and J called. Some clones fail to appear in such tables; in the studies checked, an unresolved V gene covers under half of the shortfall, and the cause of the remainder is unknown. The sample yields approximately 250,000 clones; around 93% were counted once. The ten largest clones add up to around 2.8% of the sample. Material for sequencing was PBMCs or T cells enriched from blood (not recorded which). The receptors here all came from a man between 35 and 55 years old who had been exposed to COVID-19.

This clone appeared a single time. The V call is TRBV27, the J call TRBJ1-1, with unresolved D. CDR1 is MNHEY and CDR2 is SMNVEV in the germline V gene (reference sequence). The CDR3 covers 18 residues. Deletions cut 5 bases from V and 1 base from J, with 23 bases between. The CDR3 sequence: CASSTKAAPRGKNTEAFF. The CDR3 region has the DNA TGTGCCAGCAGTACGAAAGCGGCCCCCCGGGGAAAGAACACTGAAGCTTTCTTT.

V gene TRBV27 combines with J gene TRBJ1-4, with 9 positions matching TRBD1. The CDR3 runs 16 residues. V lost 7 bases to trimming and J lost 3 bases; unmatched junction nucleotides: 9. Germline lookup yields CDR1 MNHEY and CDR2 SMNVEV (reference sequence). The CDR3 DNA reads as TGTGCCAGCACCCCCAGGACAGGGGCCTCTAATGAAAAACTGTTTTTT. As protein: CASTPRTGASNEKLFF.

V gene TRBV6-5 combines with J gene TRBJ1-1, with D possibly TRBD1 on 5 matching bases. Looked up from germline, CDR1 is MNHEY and CDR2 is SVGAGI. The CDR3 runs to 14 residues. Trimming cost V 0 bases and J 6 bases, with 11 bases left between them. CDR3: CASSYSRRGAEAFF. The CDR3 bases are TGTGCCAGCAGTTACTCGAGAAGGGGCGCTGAAGCTTTCTTT.

This clone was counted once. This chain links TRBV29-1 with TRBJ1-6; 10 positions agree with TRBD1. This CDR3 has 14 amino acids. Germline V lookup: CDR1 SQVTM, CDR2 ANQGSEA. With 6 bases clipped from V and 10 bases from J, the junction kept 9 bases outside the gene matches. The CDR3 loop reads CSVAPTDRGSPLHF. Written as DNA, the CDR3 is TGCAGCGTGGCCCCTACGGACAGGGGGTCACCCCTCCACTTT.

This chain uses TRBV30 with TRBJ1-5; D gene ambiguous. Trimming stripped 0 bases from V and 3 bases from J, with 6 bases between. Germline-derived CDR1 and CDR2 are GTSNPN and SVGIG (reference sequence). CDR3 size: 13 residues. CDR3 amino acids: CAWSVRNNQPQHF. The CDR3 nucleotides are TGTGCCTGGAGTGTCAGAAACAATCAGCCCCAGCATTTT.

J is TRBJ1-3 and V is TRBV19; no clear D. The CDR3 is made up of 16 amino acids. V was trimmed by 3 bases and J by 0 bases, leaving 12 bases between them. The germline CDR1 and CDR2 sequences are LNHDA and SQIVND (reference sequence). CDR3 amino acids: CASSIPTSGSGNTIYF. CDR3 coding DNA: TGTGCCAGTAGTATCCCCACATCGGGCTCTGGAAACACCATATATTTT.

The chain combines TRBV9 with TRBJ1-1; no firm D call. V gave up 3 bases and J gave up 2 bases, with 11 bases separating them. Germline V gene data show CDR1 as SGDLS and CDR2 as YYNGEE. This CDR3 region has 14 residues. In DNA, the CDR3 is TGTGCCAGCAGCGCAGGACTTACAAACACTGAAGCTTTCTTT. Amino acid sequence: CASSAGLTNTEAFF.

This chain uses TRBV29-1 with TRBJ2-1, with a tentative D call TRBD2 (5 bases). CDR1 is SQVTM, CDR2 ANQGSEA, per germline. There are 15 residues in the CDR3. Trimming left V 1 base short and J 4 bases short, with 14 bases between. DNA for the CDR3: TGCAGCGTTGAAGGAGCCTATGGAGGTTACAATGAGCAGTTCTTC. It encodes CSVEGAYGGYNEQFF.

Only one count was recorded for this clone. This chain joins TRBV3-1 (or the pseudogene TRBV3-2) and TRBJ2-7; 9 nucleotides align to TRBD1. Germline V gene sequence: CDR1 LGHDT, CDR2 YNNKEL (reference sequence). Unmatched junction bases numbered 5, after V lost 4 bases and J lost 1 base. The CDR3 contains 15 residues. The CDR3 is CASSPSGTGSYEQYF. CDR3 in DNA: TGTGCCAGCAGCCCCTCCGGGACAGGGTCCTACGAGCAGTACTTC.

The table lists this clone with many counts. The rearrangement joins TRBV6-2 or TRBV6-3 to TRBJ2-1, with TRBD1 identical over 7 bases. The trim removed 4 bases at V and 0 bases at J, leaving 0 bases unmatched. This CDR3 is 14 amino acids long. Germline assignment: CDR1 MNHEY and CDR2 SVGEGT. Written as DNA, the CDR3 is TGTGCCAGCAGTTGGGACAGCTCCTACAATGAGCAGTTCTTC. It encodes CASSWDSSYNEQFF.

V and J are TRBV11-2 and TRBJ1-2, with D uncertain. Germline lookup yields CDR1 SGHAT and CDR2 FQNNGV. V lost 5 bases, J lost 1 base, and 8 bases lay in between. CDR3 length: 13 amino acids. In DNA form, the CDR3 reads TGTGCCAGCAGCCACACCCATAACTATGGCTACACCTTC. It is translated as CASSHTHNYGYTF. Filled out from reference TRBV11-2 and TRBJ1-2, the complete variable domain reads EAGVAQSPRYKIIEKRQSVAFWCNPISGHATLYWYQQILGQGPKLLIQFQNNGVVDDSQLPKDRFSAERLKGVDSTLKIQPAKLEDSAVYLCASSHTHNYGYTFGSGTRLTVV.

This clone was detected only a few times. The chain carries TRBV29-1 and TRBJ2-7, with TRBD2 matching over 8 bases. V trimming: 4 bases; J trimming: 7 bases; junction bases outside the gene matches: 9. Germline CDR1 is SQVTM and CDR2 is ANQGSEA. The length of the CDR3 is 13 residues. Written as DNA, the CDR3 is TGCAGCGTTGCCGGCGGGGGGCGTGGAGAGCAGTACTTC. It specifies CSVAGGGRGEQYF.

The rearrangement uses TRBV28 and TRBJ2-5; 7 bases align to TRBD1. Germline loops: CDR1 MDHEN, CDR2 SYDVKM. The CDR3 is made up of 13 amino acids. The CDR3 DNA sequence: TGTGCGGGCGGTTGGGACAGACAAGAGACCCAGTACTTC. Translated, it gives CAGGWDRQETQYF.

V and J are TRBV19 and TRBJ1-4; D remains ambiguous. Trimming pared 1 base from V and 6 bases from J, leaving 12 bases between. Germline lookup yields CDR1 LNHDA and CDR2 SQIVND (reference sequence). The CDR3 consists of 15 residues. The CDR3 DNA reads as TGTGCCAGTAGTATAGCGCCCCTTCAGGATGAAAAACTGTTTTTT. It specifies CASSIAPLQDEKLFF.

The chain carries TRBV28 and TRBJ2-3; 7 nucleotides align to TRBD2. This CDR3 has 15 residues. Germline V gene lookup returns CDR1 MDHEN and CDR2 SYDVKM. J was trimmed by 3 bases and V by 5 bases; bases with no gene match: 8. CDR3 loop: CASSPPGGRTDTQYF. CDR3 nucleotides: TGTGCCAGCAGTCCCCCGGGCGGGAGAACAGATACGCAGTATTTT. The variable domain in full, completed from reference TRBV28 and TRBJ2-3, reads DVKVTQSSRYLVKRTGEKVFLECVQDMDHENMFWYRQDPGLGLRLIYFSYDVKMKEKGDIPEGYSVSREKKERFSLILESASTNQTSMYLCASSPPGGRTDTQYFGPGTRLTVL.

The CDR3 coding sequence is TGTGCCAGCACCCTCGGGGGCTATGGCTACACCTTC. It is translated as CASTLGGYGYTF. The gene calls are TRBV21-1 and TRBJ1-2. TRBV21-1 counts as a pseudogene. The CDR3 length is 12 residues.

The chain employs TRBV5-4 and TRBJ2-2, with D possibly matching TRBD1 (6 bases). Trimming pared 0 bases from V and 7 bases from J, leaving 10 bases between. CDR1 SGHNT and CDR2 YYREEE come from the germline V gene (reference sequence). The length of the CDR3 is 14 residues. CDR3 in amino acids: CASSLGTDIGELFF. The CDR3 DNA follows: TGTGCCAGCAGCTTGGGGACAGATATCGGGGAGCTGTTTTTT.